These T cell receptor beta chains were read from a single sample in a study of OX40 agonist ivuxolimab in advanced cancers. TCRdb's copy holds only in-frame clones and misses some; the assay was immunoSEQ multiplex PCR. The sample has 74,000 or so clones, just under 95% seen once. Specimen: CD4+ or CD8+ T cells sorted from blood, collected in a trial of the OX40 agonist ivuxolimab. The receptors were gathered from an adult with an advanced solid tumor such as melanoma, head and neck, liver or kidney cancer. CDR3s include the opening cysteine and the closing phenylalanine or tryptophan. D genes are given only for firm matches. Some rows have no size entry. The others give once, few or many, or a class for an expanded clone.

d_gene	abundance	v_gene	j_gene	CDR3nt	CDR3aa
-	-	TRBV7-6	TRBJ1-2	TGTGCCAGCAGCGTCGCTGGGGCGGCTGGCTACACCTTC	CASSVAGAAGYTF
-	-	TRBV7-2	TRBJ2-3	TGTGCCAGCAGCTTAGCTAGCTTGACAGATACGCAGTATTTT	CASSLASLTDTQYF
-	-	TRBV10-1	TRBJ2-1	TGCGCCAGCAGAGACGAATTCGGCTCCTACAATGAGCAGTTCTTC	CASRDEFGSYNEQFF
-	-	TRBV7-2	TRBJ1-5	TGTGCCAGCAGCCCTTGGACTCCCAATCAGCCCCAGCATTTT	CASSPWTPNQPQHF
-	-	TRBV18	TRBJ2-1	TGTGCCAGCTCACCCCGGTTATTGACCGATCGGGACAATGAGCAGTTCTTC	CASSPRLLTDRDNEQFF
-	-	TRBV5-1	TRBJ2-7	TGCGCCAGCAGCTTGGGACCTTCGAGCTCCTACGAGCAGTACTTC	CASSLGPSSSYEQYF
-	-	TRBV6-8	TRBJ1-1	TGTGCCAGCAGGGGTAGCCGGGGCACTGAAGCTTTCTTT	CASRGSRGTEAFF
-	-	TRBV21-1	TRBJ2-5	TGTGCCAGCAGCAGAGGACCTCCGGGACCGGGGATGGAGACCCAGTACTTC	CASSRGPPGPGMETQYF
-	-	TRBV7-2	TRBJ1-1	TGTGCCAGCAGCTTTAGAAGCACTGAAGCTTTCTTT	CASSFRSTEAFF
TRBD1	-	TRBV5-1	TRBJ2-5	TGCGCCAGCAGCGGCACCGGGACAGGGGAAGAGACCCAGTACTTC	CASSGTGTGEETQYF
-	-	TRBV5-8	TRBJ1-2	TGTGCCAGCAGCTTAACCCCATTCCCGGTCTATGGCTACACCTTC	CASSLTPFPVYGYTF
-	-	TRBV5-1	TRBJ2-5	TGCGCCAGCAGCTTAGGGGTGGAGGAGACCCAGTACTTC	CASSLGVEETQYF
-	few	TRBV7-8	TRBJ2-7	TGTGCCAGCAGGACGGCCAGCGAGCAGTACTTC	CASRTASEQYF
-	-	TRBV7-9	TRBJ2-2	TGTGCCAGCAGCTCCCCGGACGGAGACACCGGGGAGCTGTTTTTT	CASSSPDGDTGELFF
TRBD1	-	TRBV7-2	TRBJ1-1	TGTGCCAGCAGCTTAGTACAGGGGAGTTTTTCGGAAGCTTTCTTT	CASSLVQGSFSEAFF
-	-	TRBV7-2	TRBJ2-5	TGTGCCAGCGGCGAAAGAGAGTTACAAGAGACCCAGTACTTC	CASGERELQETQYF
TRBD2	-	TRBV5-1	TRBJ2-7	TGCGCCAGCAGCCGAATCTCTAGCGGGAGCGGCTACGAGCAGTACTTC	CASSRISSGSGYEQYF
TRBD2	once	TRBV5-1	TRBJ2-5	TGCGCCAGCAGCTTCTTTCGGGGGGGCTCATCGCAAGAGACCCAGTACTTC	CASSFFRGGSSQETQYF
TRBD1	-	TRBV27	TRBJ1-1	TGTGCCAGCAGTCCGACAGGGGGCGCGAACACTGAAGCTTTCTTT	CASSPTGGANTEAFF
-	-	TRBV19	TRBJ1-5	TGTGCCAGTAGTATCGGTGGGACTACCAATCAGCCCCAGCATTTT	CASSIGGTTNQPQHF
TRBD2	-	TRBV7-2	TRBJ2-7	TGTGCCAGCAGCTTAGGACTAGCGGGGGGGTACGAGCAGTACTTC	CASSLGLAGGYEQYF
-	-	TRBV6-5	TRBJ1-1	TGTGCCAGCGGCCCGGGTTACACCGGGAACACTGAAGCTTTCTTT	CASGPGYTGNTEAFF
TRBD1	once	TRBV28	TRBJ2-5	TGTGCCAGCAGTTTGGGACAGCCTTTGGCCCAGTACTTC	CASSLGQPLAQYF
TRBD1	-	TRBV6-1	TRBJ1-2	TGTGCCAGCAGTACCGGACAGGGTGGCTACACCTTC	CASSTGQGGYTF
-	-	TRBV6-5	TRBJ1-6	TGTGCCAGCAACCTAAGGGGTAATTCACCCCTCCACTTT	CASNLRGNSPLHF
TRBD1	-	TRBV11-2	TRBJ1-1	TGTGCCAGCAGCTTTGGACAGGGGAACACTGAAGCTTTCTTT	CASSFGQGNTEAFF
-	-	TRBV7-2	TRBJ1-5	TGTGCCAGCAGCTTAGTTGGTCTTAGCAATCAGCCCCAGCATTTT	CASSLVGLSNQPQHF
-	-	TRBV7-9	TRBJ2-7	TGTGCCAGCAGCCGGGACCTAAAGGACTACGAGCAGTACTTC	CASSRDLKDYEQYF
-	-	TRBV14	TRBJ2-5	TGTGCCAGCAGCCGACAGTATCAAGAGACCCAGTACTTC	CASSRQYQETQYF
-	-	TRBV5-6	TRBJ1-3	TGTGCCAGCAGCCCGGAGGGGGGGGGAAACACCATATATTTT	CASSPEGGGNTIYF
-	-	TRBV7-9	TRBJ1-4	TGTGCCAGCAGCTCATGGACAGTTCTCCATGAAAAACTGTTTTTT	CASSSWTVLHEKLFF
-	-	TRBV5-4	TRBJ2-5	TGTGCCAGCAGCTCCTCCCTAACCGTAGCTCAAGAGACCCAGTACTTC	CASSSSLTVAQETQYF
-	once	TRBV5-4	TRBJ2-3	TGTGCCAGCAGCTCGAGGGCTAGCACAGATACGCAGTATTTT	CASSSRASTDTQYF
-	once	TRBV19	TRBJ1-5	TGTGCCAGCCGAACAGGGTTGGATCAGCCCCAGCATTTT	CASRTGLDQPQHF
-	-	TRBV5-1	TRBJ1-1	TGCGCCAGCAGCTTGGACAGACTGAACACTGAAGCTTTCTTT	CASSLDRLNTEAFF
-	-	TRBV28	TRBJ2-7	TGTGCCAGCAGTTTAGAGCTGGAAGAGCAGTACTTC	CASSLELEEQYF
TRBD2	-	TRBV6-6	TRBJ2-3	TGTGCCAGCAATCGACTAGCGGGGGGGACAGATACGCAGTATTTT	CASNRLAGGTDTQYF
-	-	TRBV20-1	TRBJ2-1	TGCAGTGCTGATAAGGGGGTTGAGCAGTTCTTC	CSADKGVEQFF
-	-	TRBV25-1	TRBJ2-3	TGTGCCAGCAGTGAGGGGCAGGGGACAGATACGCAGTATTTT	CASSEGQGTDTQYF